The 26 T cell receptor beta chains below come from one sample, sequenced in a study of shared clonotypes between healthy human individuals. TCRdb's table, derived via immunoSEQ multiplex PCR, lists solely in-frame clones and lacks some. The sample contains a few hundred thousand clones, approximately 74% of which appear only once. Sequenced input: memory CD4+ T cells sorted from blood. The subset is: CD45RA-negative fraction. These receptors were collected from a man younger than 40 in good health.

This chain uses TRBV19 with TRBJ2-1; 7 bases fit TRBD2. Germline V CDR1 and CDR2: LNHDA, SQIVND (reference sequence). Losses at the gene ends were 3 bases for V and 7 bases for J; bases not matched to a gene: 18. This CDR3 region has 18 residues. In DNA form, the CDR3 reads TGTGCCAGTAGTATCTCCTTTTTAAGTCGGGCTAGCGGTAATGAGCAGTTCTTC. Translation gives CASSISFLSRASGNEQFF.

J is TRBJ1-2 and V is TRBV27, with TRBD1 matching 8 bases. The V gene end was trimmed by 6 bases and the J gene end by 4 bases; junction bases not matched to a gene: 7. This CDR3 has 14 amino acids. Germline V gene lookup returns CDR1 MNHEY and CDR2 SMNVEV (reference sequence). The CDR3 is CASRDTGGRYGYTF. As DNA, the CDR3 is TGTGCCAGCAGAGATACAGGGGGACGCTATGGCTACACCTTC.

The V gene is TRBV7-8, the J gene TRBJ2-7; 9 nucleotides match TRBD2. Germline V gene sequence: CDR1 SGHVS, CDR2 FQNEAQ. The V gene end was trimmed by 2 bases and the J gene end by 7 bases; junction bases not matched to a gene: 9. The CDR3 extends over 15 amino acids. CDR3 DNA: TGTGCCAGCAGCTTATTGCCTAGCGGGACGGGTGAGCAGTACTTC. It yields the protein CASSLLPSGTGEQYF.

This clone was counted a single time. The V gene is TRBV28, the J gene TRBJ2-7; D remains ambiguous. The CDR3 runs 15 residues. Trimming took 1 base from V and 3 from J, leaving 13 bases between them. Germline values: CDR1 MDHEN, CDR2 SYDVKM. CDR3 nucleotide sequence: TGTGCCAGCAGTTTATCCAGGTCCCCCGTCTACGAGCAGTACTTC. It specifies CASSLSRSPVYEQYF.

This clone was counted a single time. J is TRBJ1-2 and V is TRBV25-1; D uncertain. V lost 3 bases and J 2 bases, leaving 10 bases between the germline ends. The germline V gene has CDR1 MGHDK and CDR2 SYGVNS. The CDR3 covers 14 residues. The CDR3 DNA sequence: TGTGCCAGCAGTGACCGGGCACAGAACTATGGCTACACCTTC. Translation: CASSDRAQNYGYTF.

This sequence joins TRBV7-9 and TRBJ2-2; D is unclear. Germline CDR1 reads SEHNR; CDR2 reads FQNEAQ (reference sequence). Trimming cost V 1 base and J 4 bases, with 4 bases left between them. The CDR3 runs to 13 residues. DNA of the CDR3: TGTGCCAGCAGCTTAGTAGCCACCGGGGAGCTGTTTTTT. Protein product: CASSLVATGELFF. The whole variable domain, filled in from reference TRBV7-9 and TRBJ2-2, reads DTGVSQNPRHKITKRGQNVTFRCDPISEHNRLYWYRQTLGQGPEFLTYFQNEAQLEKSRLLSDRFSAERPKGSFSTLEIQRTEQGDSAMYLCASSLVATGELFFGEGSRLTVL.

The genes are TRBV5-4 and TRBJ2-7, with 7 nucleotides matching TRBD1. The CDR3 covers 12 residues. V shed 4 bases and J 6 bases; nucleotides not matched to a gene: 4. Germline loops: CDR1 SGHNT, CDR2 YYREEE (reference sequence). CDR3 nucleotides: TGTGCCAGCAGCCCGCACAGGGGCGAGCAGTACTTC. Protein: CASSPHRGEQYF.

In its sample, this clone was seen many times. The rearrangement uses TRBV5-6 and TRBJ1-2; 8 bases are shared with TRBD1. Germline V lookup: CDR1 SGHDT, CDR2 YYEEEE. This CDR3 comprises 15 residues. V lost 6 bases and J lost 3; bases outside the gene matches: 10. The CDR3 is CASNIGMDRDYGYTF. The CDR3 region has the DNA TGTGCCAGCAATATAGGGATGGACAGGGACTATGGCTACACCTTC.

The chain is built from TRBV2 and TRBJ1-4; 8 bases match TRBD1. Per germline, CDR1 SNHLY and CDR2 FYNNEI. The CDR3 totals 14 residues. J gave up 7 bases and V 7 bases, and 8 bases lay outside the gene matches. CDR3 amino acids: CASIMRTGSEKLFF. The CDR3 DNA is TGTGCCAGCATTATGAGGACAGGGAGTGAAAAACTGTTTTTT.

The rearrangement uses TRBV21-1 and TRBJ1-4. TRBV21-1 is shown as a pseudogene. The CDR3 is 15 residues long. The CDR3 region is CATSKFQVTMEKLFF. The DNA of the CDR3 is TGTGCCACCAGCAAATTCCAGGTGACTATGGAAAAACTGTTTTTT.

The chain employs TRBV7-2 and TRBJ2-3; D remains unclear. V lost 8 bases to trimming and J lost 8 bases, with 14 bases between them. CDR3 length: 12 amino acids. CDR1 and CDR2 from the germline V gene are SGHTA and FQGNSA. CDR3 sequence (DNA): TGTGCCAGCGGGTATTCCCTCCGTACGCAGTATTTT. Encoded protein: CASGYSLRTQYF.

By share, this clone counts as medium-sized. The same CDR3 arises from other DNA sequences in this sample as well. V gene TRBV2 combines with J gene TRBJ2-7; D gene ambiguous. V lost 4 bases, J lost 4 bases, and 11 bases lay in between. Germline V gene sequence: CDR1 SNHLY, CDR2 FYNNEI. This CDR3 comprises 13 residues. Written as DNA, the CDR3 is TGTGCCAGCAGTGGTGACCGATTATACGAGCAGTACTTC. It yields the protein CASSGDRLYEQYF.

In its sample, this clone was seen once. The V call is TRBV6-1, the J call TRBJ2-4, with D unclear. Deletions cut 8 bases from V and 1 base from J, with 15 bases between. There are 15 residues in the CDR3. The germline V gene has CDR1 MNHNS and CDR2 SASEGT. As DNA, the CDR3 is TGTGCCAGCGGACCCGGCGGTTTTGCCAAAAACATTCAGTACTTC. This sequence encodes CASGPGGFAKNIQYF.

The V and J genes are TRBV2 and TRBJ2-7; no firm D call. The CDR3 runs 12 residues. In germline, CDR1 is SNHLY, CDR2 FYNNEI. With 4 bases removed from V and 3 bases from J, the gap between germline ends came to 7 bases. The CDR3 sequence: CASSGESYEQYF. The CDR3 nucleotides read TGTGCCAGCAGTGGAGAAAGCTACGAGCAGTACTTC.

V gene TRBV19 combines with J gene TRBJ1-4; D is possibly TRBD1 (5 bases). In germline, CDR1 is LNHDA, CDR2 SQIVND (reference sequence). This CDR3 is built from 16 residues. V gave up 10 bases and J gave up 4 bases, with 22 bases separating them. The CDR3 DNA is TGTGCCACCCAAAGCACCCGGAACAGGTTTAATGAAAAACTGTTTTTT. Translation: CATQSTRNRFNEKLFF.

The chain has TRBV5-4 and TRBJ2-3, with D perhaps being TRBD1 or TRBD2 (6 bases each). Trimming cost V 4 bases and J 1 base, with 16 bases left between them. Germline V gene lookup returns CDR1 SGHNT and CDR2 YYREEE (reference sequence). The CDR3 runs 16 residues. In DNA form, the CDR3 reads TGTGCCAGCAGCCGTGCCCCGGGGGCTGGCACAGATACGCAGTATTTT. It encodes CASSRAPGAGTDTQYF. The entire variable domain, with the rest obtained from reference TRBV5-4 and TRBJ2-3, is as follows: ETGVTQSPTHLIKTRGQQVTLRCSSQSGHNTVSWYQQALGQGPQFIFQYYREEENGRGNFPPRFSGLQFPNYSSELNVNALELDDSALYLCASSRAPGAGTDTQYFGPGTRLTVL.

The rearrangement joins TRBV25-1 to TRBJ2-7; 10 bases align to TRBD2. The CDR3 totals 17 residues. Germline loops: CDR1 MGHDK, CDR2 SYGVNS. V trimming: 7 bases; J trimming: 5 bases; junction bases outside the gene matches: 17. CDR3 DNA: TGTGCCAGCACCGCCGACAGCGGGAGGGCCAGGGTCCACGAGCAGTACTTC. It codes for CASTADSGRARVHEQYF.

CDR3 DNA: TGTGCCAGCAGGTCGGTTTGGGAAGCTTTCTTT. It encodes CASRSVWEAFF. The genes are TRBV28 and TRBJ1-1; D gene unclear. V was trimmed by 6 bases and J by 8 bases, leaving 10 bases between them. CDR3 length: 11 amino acids. Germline V gene lookup returns CDR1 MDHEN and CDR2 SYDVKM.

The genes are TRBV19 and TRBJ2-1, with TRBD2 matching 7 bases. J was trimmed by 2 bases and V by 3 bases; bases with no gene match: 4. CDR1 and CDR2 (germline): LNHDA, SQIVND (reference sequence). The CDR3 totals 15 residues. For the CDR3, the DNA is TGTGCCAGTAGTATCCAAGCGGGAACCTACAATGAGCAGTTCTTC. Residues: CASSIQAGTYNEQFF.

The V gene is TRBV14, the J gene TRBJ2-1; D not resolved. The CDR3 length is 14 residues. Per the germline V gene, CDR1 is SGHDN and CDR2 is FVKESK. V dropped 1 base and J dropped 4 bases, with 8 bases sitting between them. The CDR3 loop reads CASSQVNVYNEQFF. The DNA of the CDR3 is TGTGCCAGCAGCCAAGTGAACGTATACAATGAGCAGTTCTTC. Based on the CDR3 plus reference TRBV14 and TRBJ2-1, the full variable domain is EAGVTQFPSHSVIEKGQTVTLRCDPISGHDNLYWYRRVMGKEIKFLLHFVKESKQDESGMPNNRFLAERTGGTYSTLKVQPAELEDSGVYFCASSQVNVYNEQFFGPGTRLTVL.

The chain employs TRBV5-8 and TRBJ1-1, with unresolved D. The CDR3 sequence is 14 residues long. CDR1 SGHTS and CDR2 YDEGEE come from the germline V gene. The V and J ends lost 7 bases and 3 bases respectively, with 16 bases between them. The CDR3 loop is CASPPRGLHTEAFF. The CDR3 DNA is TGTGCCAGCCCCCCTCGGGGTTTACACACTGAAGCTTTCTTT.

A single count supports this clone. It is likely a read error: a sequence one base away is far more abundant. The same CDR3 arises from other DNA sequences in this sample as well. V gene TRBV5-4 combines with J gene TRBJ2-5, with D maybe TRBD1 (8 bases). The CDR3 totals 14 residues. The V gene's germline CDR1 is SGHNT and CDR2 YYREEE (reference sequence). Trimming stripped 0 bases from V and 4 bases from J, with 10 bases between. The DNA for the CDR3 is TGTGCCAGCAGCTTGGACAGGGGGGGAGAGACCCAGTACTTC. Protein: CASSLDRGGETQYF.

V usage is TRBV10-3 and J usage is TRBJ2-1, with 9 bases matching TRBD1. J was trimmed by 8 bases and V by 7 bases; bases with no gene match: 6. CDR3 length equals 13 residues. Germline lookup yields CDR1 ENHRY and CDR2 SYGVKD. As DNA, the CDR3 is TGTGCCATCAAAACAGGGGGCGGCTATGAGCAGTTCTTC. It is translated as CAIKTGGGYEQFF.

The rearrangement joins TRBV12-5 to TRBJ2-1, with 9 bases fitting TRBD2. The CDR3 has 15 amino acids. The V gene end was trimmed by 2 bases and the J gene end by 5 bases; junction bases not matched to a gene: 4. Germline-derived CDR1 and CDR2 are LGHNT and FRNRAP. CDR3 amino acids: CASGLFSSGDNEQFF. CDR3 in DNA: TGTGCTAGTGGTTTGTTTTCTAGCGGGGACAATGAGCAGTTCTTC.

The genes are TRBV5-1 and TRBJ1-3; D is unclear. Germline V gene data show CDR1 as SGHRS and CDR2 as YFSETQ. Trimming cost V 0 bases and J 0 bases, with 10 bases left between them. This CDR3 has 16 amino acids. CDR3 DNA sequence: TGCGCCAGCAGCTTGGTTCCGCTAAGCTCTGGAAACACCATATATTTT. Protein sequence: CASSLVPLSSGNTIYF.

Only one count was recorded for this clone. This chain uses TRBV2 with TRBJ1-5, with 9 nucleotides matching TRBD1. The ends lost 4 bases at V and 4 bases at J; junction bases unmatched: 5. CDR1 is SNHLY and CDR2 is FYNNEI in the germline V gene. The CDR3 is 15 amino acids. CDR3 sequence reads: CASSGDRVGNQPQHF. The CDR3 DNA follows: TGTGCCAGCAGTGGGGACAGGGTGGGAAATCAGCCCCAGCATTTT.